The 15 T cell receptor beta chains below come from one sample, sequenced in a study of cytomegalovirus exposure and HLA in healthy donors. The PCR had 60 Vbeta and 13 Jbeta primers. Produced via immunoSEQ multiplex PCR; TCRdb's table is partial and in-frame only. The sample consists of 130,000 or so clones, roughly 75% of them appearing once. The sample taken for sequencing was PBMCs. The receptors here all came from a man between 35 and 55 years old in good health and CMV-seronegative.

This chain joins TRBV7-7 and TRBJ1-5; no definite D call. Germline loops: CDR1 SSHAT, CDR2 FNYEAQ (reference sequence). This CDR3 is built from 18 residues. V lost 5 bases to trimming and J lost 1 base, with 21 bases between them. The CDR3 region has the DNA TGTGCCAGCAGCCCCCCCGATCGTCAGGCGAGAAGCAATCAGCCCCAGCATTTT. Protein: CASSPPDRQARSNQPQHF.

J is TRBJ1-1 and V is TRBV18, with D unresolved. This CDR3 region has 15 residues. The V gene's germline CDR1 is KGHSH and CDR2 LQKENI. V shed 2 bases and J shed 3 bases, with 13 bases lying between them. The CDR3 reads CASSPGQVVDTEAFF. The CDR3 coding sequence is TGTGCCAGCTCACCAGGGCAGGTTGTCGACACTGAAGCTTTCTTT.

This chain uses TRBV19 with TRBJ1-1; D perhaps matches TRBD1 (6 bases). Trimming removed 5 bases from V and 11 bases from J, with 15 bases in between. Germline CDR1 reads LNHDA; CDR2 reads SQIVND (reference sequence). The CDR3 is made up of 12 amino acids. The CDR3 region has the DNA TGTGCCAGTAGTCCACAGGGATGGGGGGCTTTCTTT. The encoded protein is CASSPQGWGAFF.

This clone came up a few times. This chain joins TRBV4-1 and TRBJ1-4, with a tentative D call TRBD1 (6 bases). CDR1 is MGHRA and CDR2 is YSYEKL in the germline V gene. The CDR3 is made up of 15 amino acids. Trimming shortened V by 1 base and J by 7 bases, and 13 bases separated the two germline ends. The CDR3 sequence: CASSQAQGFSEKLFF. The DNA of the CDR3 is TGCGCCAGCAGCCAAGCTCAGGGGTTCAGTGAAAAACTGTTTTTT.

On this clone: This sample includes further DNA sequences coding for the same CDR3. The CDR3 sequence: CASSLGQNTEAFF. Here the CDR3 DNA reads TGTGCCAGCAGCTTAGGGCAGAACACTGAAGCTTTCTTT. The gene calls are TRBV7-3 and TRBJ1-1; no definite D call. The CDR3 consists of 13 residues. V shed 2 bases and J shed 1 base, with 5 bases lying between them. The germline CDR1 and CDR2 sequences are SGHTA and FQGTGA. Full variable domain (outside the CDR3, taken from reference TRBV7-3 and TRBJ1-1): GAGVSQTPSNKVTEKGKYVELRCDPISGHTALYWYRQSLGQGPEFLIYFQGTGAADDSGLPNDRFFAVRPEGSVSTLKIQRTERGDSAVYLCASSLGQNTEAFFGQGTRLTVV.

The rearrangement links TRBV19 to TRBJ2-1, with TRBD1 matching over 12 bases. The germline CDR1 and CDR2 sequences are LNHDA and SQIVND (reference sequence). The CDR3 length is 15 residues. Germline trimming cut 3 bases from V and 8 bases from J; bases unmatched to any gene: 5. DNA of the CDR3: TGTGCCAGTAGTATTACCGGGACAGGGGGCGATGAGCAGTTCTTC. Protein product: CASSITGTGGDEQFF.

DNA for the CDR3: TGTGCCAGTAGTGCGCAGGACTACGAGCAGTACTTC. Translation: CASSAQDYEQYF. The genes are TRBV19 and TRBJ2-7, with D unresolved. Germline assignment: CDR1 LNHDA and CDR2 SQIVND (reference sequence). This CDR3 contains 12 residues. The ends were cut back, 5 bases at V and 3 bases at J, with 8 bases in the middle.

The chain couples TRBV7-3 to TRBJ2-1; D possibly corresponds to TRBD2 (6 bases). V lost 5 bases and J lost 3, with 11 bases in between. CDR1 and CDR2 (germline): SGHTA, FQGTGA. The CDR3 is 14 residues long. In DNA form, the CDR3 reads TGTGCCAGCAGCCCCCCGGGGGACTACAATGAGCAGTTCTTC. It yields the protein CASSPPGDYNEQFF.

This chain joins TRBV5-4 and TRBJ2-3, with D possibly TRBD1 on 6 matching bases. Germline CDR1 reads SGHNT; CDR2 reads YYREEE (reference sequence). This CDR3 contains 15 residues. With 5 bases removed from V and 1 base from J, the gap between germline ends came to 14 bases. This CDR3 is CASSIRDIRTDTQYF. CDR3 nucleotides: TGTGCCAGCAGTATCAGGGACATACGCACAGATACGCAGTATTTT.

The V and J genes are TRBV28 and TRBJ1-1; unclear D gene. CDR3 length equals 13 residues. Trimming left V 2 bases short and J 4 bases short, with 8 bases between. In germline, CDR1 is MDHEN, CDR2 SYDVKM. The CDR3 region is CASSLLAGTEAFF. In nucleotides, the CDR3 is TGTGCCAGCAGTTTACTGGCAGGCACTGAAGCTTTCTTT.

CDR3 loop: CASGSLTGVSTDTQYF. DNA of the CDR3: TGTGCTAGTGGTTCCCTGACAGGGGTTAGCACAGATACGCAGTATTTT. This chain connects TRBV12-5 to TRBJ2-3, with TRBD1 identical over 8 bases. There are 16 residues in the CDR3. After removal of 4 bases from V and 0 bases from J, the junction contained 6 bases not matched to a gene. Germline CDR1 and CDR2: LGHNT and FRNRAP.

The rearrangement uses TRBV2 and TRBJ1-2; no firm D call. CDR3 length: 13 amino acids. V was trimmed by 3 bases and J by 2 bases, leaving 7 bases between them. The germline V gene has CDR1 SNHLY and CDR2 FYNNEI. The CDR3 spells CASSDNRNYGYTF. DNA for the CDR3: TGTGCCAGCAGTGACAACAGAAACTATGGCTACACCTTC.

This sequence joins TRBV9 and TRBJ1-4, with D tentatively TRBD1 (6 bases). In germline, CDR1 is SGDLS, CDR2 YYNGEE. CDR3 length equals 14 residues. V was trimmed by 4 bases and J by 8 bases, leaving 15 bases between them. The CDR3 spells CASSSESTGEKLFF. CDR3 nucleotide sequence: TGTGCCAGCAGCTCTGAAAGCACAGGGGAAAAACTGTTTTTT.

V and J are TRBV7-2 and TRBJ1-1; 7 nucleotides align to TRBD1. The germline gives CDR1 SGHTA, CDR2 FQGNSA. CDR3 length: 15 amino acids. The ends lost 1 base at V and 6 bases at J; junction bases unmatched: 8. Written as DNA, the CDR3 is TGTGCCAGCAGCTTAGTAAGACAGGGTTTAGCTGAAGCTTTCTTT. Protein: CASSLVRQGLAEAFF.

The chain has TRBV4-1 and TRBJ2-1, with TRBD2 identical over 8 bases. There are 15 residues in the CDR3. From germline, CDR1 is MGHRA and CDR2 YSYEKL. Trimming took 0 bases from V and 10 from J; bases not matched to a gene: 8. Written as DNA, the CDR3 is TGCGCCAGCAGCCAAGAGACCATCCGGGGGGGGGAGCAGTTCTTC. This gives the protein CASSQETIRGGEQFF.